Following are 18 T cell receptor beta chains from one sample sequenced in a study of blood T cell repertoires in COVID-19. The method was immunoSEQ multiplex PCR; TCRdb's version includes in-frame clones alone and lacks a portion of them. The data contain 150,000 or so clones, approximately 90% of them singletons. The sequenced sample consisted of peripheral blood. The receptors stem from a man between 60 and 75 years old with COVID-19, enrolled during active disease.

CDR3 amino acids: CASSPGLVQVGNEQFF. DNA of the CDR3: TGTGCCAGCTCACCGGGTTTGGTCCAGGTTGGGAATGAGCAGTTCTTC. This chain links TRBV18 with TRBJ2-1; D not resolved. Per germline, CDR1 KGHSH and CDR2 LQKENI. CDR3 size: 16 residues. V was clipped by 3 bases and J by 7 bases, with 19 bases between them.

The gene calls are TRBV15 and TRBJ1-4; 10 bases are shared with TRBD1. The CDR3 is 15 amino acids. Germline trimming cut 6 bases from V and 2 bases from J; bases unmatched to any gene: 3. Looked up from germline, CDR1 is LNHNV and CDR2 is YYDKDF (reference sequence). CDR3 residues: CATSQDRGTNEKLFF. The CDR3 bases are TGTGCCACCAGTCAGGACAGGGGGACTAATGAAAAACTGTTTTTT.

This clone was seen a single time. The CDR3 sequence: CASTSGQGINEKLFF. CDR3 DNA: TGTGCCAGCACCTCGGGACAGGGCATTAATGAAAAACTGTTTTTT. V usage is TRBV7-2 and J usage is TRBJ1-4, with TRBD1 matching over 9 bases. J gave up 4 bases and V 7 bases, and 7 bases lay outside the gene matches. Germline V gene data show CDR1 as SGHTA and CDR2 as FQGNSA. The CDR3 consists of 15 residues.

The genes are TRBV6-2 or TRBV6-3 and TRBJ1-5; D is perhaps TRBD1 (6 bases). The CDR3 spans 13 residues. Per germline, CDR1 MNHEY and CDR2 SVGEGT. The V and J ends lost 6 bases and 9 bases respectively, with 15 bases between them. This chain's CDR3 is CASSRDNRPPQHF. The CDR3 nucleotides are TGTGCCAGCAGCCGGGACAATCGGCCGCCCCAGCATTTT.

The CDR3 reads CASSFGGVPSGANVLTF. CDR3 sequence (DNA): TGTGCCAGCAGCTTCGGAGGGGTTCCCTCTGGGGCCAACGTCCTGACTTTC. J is TRBJ2-6 and V is TRBV5-8; D perhaps matches TRBD2 (6 bases). The CDR3 is 17 amino acids. Germline CDR1 and CDR2: SGHTS and YDEGEE. With 2 bases removed from V and 0 bases from J, the gap between germline ends came to 12 bases.

This clone showed up just once. The genes are TRBV9 and TRBJ2-7, with TRBD1 identical over 11 bases. The V gene end was trimmed by 6 bases and the J gene end by 6 bases; junction bases not matched to a gene: 14. The CDR3 length is 16 residues. Germline assignment: CDR1 SGDLS and CDR2 YYNGEE. The CDR3 coding sequence is TGTGCCAGCACCACCCATAGCGGACAGGGGGCAAGCGAGCAGTACTTC. Protein product: CASTTHSGQGASEQYF.

J is TRBJ2-1 and V is TRBV5-5; D is possibly TRBD1 (5 bases). The V and J ends lost 4 bases and 4 bases respectively, with 12 bases between them. Looked up from germline, CDR1 is SGHKS and CDR2 is YYEKEE (reference sequence). This CDR3 is 14 amino acids long. CDR3 region: CASSPWAGYNEQFF. DNA for the CDR3: TGTGCCAGCAGCCCCTGGGCAGGGTACAATGAGCAGTTCTTC.

The chain joins TRBV11-3 to TRBJ2-1; possible D gene TRBD1, 5 bases. CDR1 is SGHNT and CDR2 is YENEEA in the germline V gene. The CDR3 has 14 residues. The germline V and J ends were trimmed by 5 bases and 7 bases, with 15 bases remaining between them. The CDR3 nucleotides read TGTGCCAGCAGCCTGGGGCCAGAGAGTAATGAGCAGTTCTTC. Its protein is CASSLGPESNEQFF. The full variable domain, rest sourced from reference TRBV11-3 and TRBJ2-1, is EAGVVQSPRYKIIEKKQPVAFWCNPISGHNTLYWYLQNLGQGPELLIRYENEEAVDDSQLPKDRFSAERLKGVDSTLKIQPAELGDSAVYLCASSLGPESNEQFFGPGTRLTVL.

Here the CDR3 reads CASSPISTGAPNYGYTF. The CDR3 nucleotides are TGTGCCAGCTCACCGATATCAACGGGAGCCCCTAACTATGGCTACACCTTC. V usage is TRBV18 and J usage is TRBJ1-2, with D unclear. Germline V gene data show CDR1 as KGHSH and CDR2 as LQKENI. Trimming removed 3 bases from V and 0 bases from J, with 17 bases in between. This CDR3 contains 17 residues. The variable domain in full, with the rest retrieved from reference TRBV18 and TRBJ1-2, is NAGVMQNPRHLVRRRGQEARLRCSPMKGHSHVYWYRQLPEEGLKFMVYLQKENIIDESGMPKERFSAEFPKEGPSILRIQQVVRGDSAAYFCASSPISTGAPNYGYTFGSGTRLTVV.

The chain joins TRBV6-2 or TRBV6-3 to TRBJ1-5; D is undetermined. This CDR3 has 12 residues. V lost 5 bases, J lost 7 bases, and 9 bases lay in between. The germline V gene has CDR1 MNHEY and CDR2 SVGEGT. The CDR3 DNA reads as TGTGCCAGCAGTGACGGGTGGCAGCCCCAGCATTTT. Translated: CASSDGWQPQHF.

J is TRBJ1-4 and V is TRBV6-5; D gene ambiguous. The germline V gene has CDR1 MNHEY and CDR2 SVGAGI. The V end lost 7 bases, the J end lost 8 bases, and 11 bases lay between the germline ends. This CDR3 comprises 12 residues. CDR3 nucleotides: TGTGCCAGCACTCCTACTCTGGAAAAACTGTTTTTT. Its translation is CASTPTLEKLFF.

The chain uses TRBV4-1 and TRBJ2-7; TRBD1 aligns across 10 bases. The ends lost 4 bases at V and 1 base at J; junction bases unmatched: 4. The CDR3 has 15 amino acids. Per germline, CDR1 MGHRA and CDR2 YSYEKL. The CDR3 here is CASSRGQGDSYEQYF. The CDR3 nucleotides read TGCGCCAGCAGCCGAGGACAGGGGGATTCCTACGAGCAGTACTTC.

This clone was counted a few times. This chain connects TRBV7-9 to TRBJ1-2; possible D gene TRBD1, 5 bases. The CDR3 runs to 17 residues. Germline loops: CDR1 SEHNR, CDR2 FQNEAQ (reference sequence). V was pared by 6 bases and J by 13 bases, with 33 bases between. DNA for the CDR3: TGTGCCAGCAGGGACCTCGGGGGAGACAAGCTCGCCGTGAGGTCCACCTTC. This codes for CASRDLGGDKLAVRSTF.

The chain uses TRBV12-3 or TRBV12-4 and TRBJ2-1; D is unresolved. V gave up 7 bases and J gave up 3 bases, with 10 bases separating them. This CDR3 has 13 amino acids. As DNA, the CDR3 is TGTGCCAGCACCGCCGCGATCTACAATGAGCAGTTCTTC. It encodes CASTAAIYNEQFF.

The V call is TRBV5-1, the J call TRBJ2-3; TRBD1 aligns across 8 bases. Germline CDR1 is SGHRS and CDR2 is YFSETQ. The V and J ends lost 3 bases and 9 bases, in that order; junction bases with no gene match: 9. The CDR3 has 14 amino acids. Here the CDR3 DNA reads TGCGCCAGCAGCTCGACAGGGGAGAGGGAGACGCAGTATTTT. Encoded protein: CASSSTGERETQYF.

The rearrangement uses TRBV4-2 and TRBJ1-6; maybe TRBD1 (6 bases). Per germline, CDR1 LGHNA and CDR2 YNFKEQ. The CDR3 is 16 amino acids. Trimming stripped 0 bases from V and 7 bases from J, with 13 bases between. Here the CDR3 DNA reads TGTGCCAGCAGCCAAGATGCAGGGGTTCGCAATTCACCCCTCCACTTT. This encodes CASSQDAGVRNSPLHF.

The chain joins TRBV2 to TRBJ2-7; D perhaps matches TRBD2 (7 bases). With 8 bases removed from V and 4 bases from J, the gap between germline ends came to 18 bases. The CDR3 spans 14 residues. CDR1 and CDR2 (germline): SNHLY, FYNNEI. For the CDR3, the DNA is TGTGCCAGCTGGTCGGGGGGCTATATGTACGAGCAGTACTTC. Amino acid sequence: CASWSGGYMYEQYF.

The chain recombines TRBV9 with TRBJ2-5; weak D call: TRBD2 (6 bases). Germline V gene sequence: CDR1 SGDLS, CDR2 YYNGEE. The length of the CDR3 is 15 residues. The germline V and J ends were trimmed by 3 bases and 1 base, with 13 bases remaining between them. CDR3 coding DNA: TGTGCCAGCAGCGGATCTCCACTAGCCCAAGAGACCCAGTACTTC. Protein: CASSGSPLAQETQYF.